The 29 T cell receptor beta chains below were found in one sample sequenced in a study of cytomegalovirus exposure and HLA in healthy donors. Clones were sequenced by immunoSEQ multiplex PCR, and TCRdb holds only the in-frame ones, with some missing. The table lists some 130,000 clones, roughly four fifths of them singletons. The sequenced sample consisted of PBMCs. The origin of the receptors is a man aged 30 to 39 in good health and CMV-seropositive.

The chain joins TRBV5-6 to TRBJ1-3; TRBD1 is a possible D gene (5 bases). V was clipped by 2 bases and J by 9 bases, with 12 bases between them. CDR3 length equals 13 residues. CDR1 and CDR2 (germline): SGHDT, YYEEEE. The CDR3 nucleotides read TGTGCCAGCAGCTTCGGGCAGGGCGGCACCATATATTTT. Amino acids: CASSFGQGGTIYF.

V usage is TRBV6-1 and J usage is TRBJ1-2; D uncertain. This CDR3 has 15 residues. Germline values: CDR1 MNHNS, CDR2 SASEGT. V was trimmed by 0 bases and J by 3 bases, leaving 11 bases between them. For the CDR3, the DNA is TGTGCCAGCAGTGAAGCGGCCCACAGCTACTATGGCTACACCTTC. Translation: CASSEAAHSYYGYTF.

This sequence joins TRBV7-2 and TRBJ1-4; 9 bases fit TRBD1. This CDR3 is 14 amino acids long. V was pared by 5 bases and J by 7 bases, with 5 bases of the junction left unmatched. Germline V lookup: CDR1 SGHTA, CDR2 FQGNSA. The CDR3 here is CASSKTGGGEKLFF. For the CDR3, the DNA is TGTGCCAGCAGCAAGACAGGGGGAGGTGAAAAACTGTTTTTT.

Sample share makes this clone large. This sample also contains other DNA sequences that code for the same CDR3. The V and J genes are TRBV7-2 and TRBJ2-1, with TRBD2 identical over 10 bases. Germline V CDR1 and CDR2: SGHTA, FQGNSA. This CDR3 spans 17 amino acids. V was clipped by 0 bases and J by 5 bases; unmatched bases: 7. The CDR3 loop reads CASSLAGTSGANNEQFF. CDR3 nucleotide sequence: TGTGCCAGCAGCTTAGCTGGAACTAGCGGGGCTAACAATGAGCAGTTCTTC.

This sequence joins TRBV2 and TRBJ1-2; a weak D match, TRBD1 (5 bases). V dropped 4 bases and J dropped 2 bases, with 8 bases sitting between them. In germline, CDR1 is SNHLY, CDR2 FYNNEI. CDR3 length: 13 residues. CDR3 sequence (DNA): TGTGCCAGCAGTGGACAGAGGAACTATGGCTACACCTTC. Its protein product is CASSGQRNYGYTF. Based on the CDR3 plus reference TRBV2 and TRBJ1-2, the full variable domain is EPEVTQTPSHQVTQMGQEVILRCVPISNHLYFYWYRQILGQKVEFLVSFYNNEISEKSEIFDDQFSVERPDGSNFTLKIRSTKLEDSAMYFCASSGQRNYGYTFGSGTRLTVV.

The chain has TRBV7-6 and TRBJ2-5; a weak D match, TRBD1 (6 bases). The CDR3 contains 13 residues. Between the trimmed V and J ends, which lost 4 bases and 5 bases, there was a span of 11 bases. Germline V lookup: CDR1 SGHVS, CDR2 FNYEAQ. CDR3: CASSYQRGETQYF. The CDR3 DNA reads TGTGCCAGCAGCTACCAGAGGGGGGAGACCCAGTACTTC.

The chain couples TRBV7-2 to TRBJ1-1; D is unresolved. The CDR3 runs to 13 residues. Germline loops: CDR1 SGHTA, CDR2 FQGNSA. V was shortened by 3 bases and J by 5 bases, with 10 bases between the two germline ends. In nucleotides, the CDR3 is TGTGCCAGCAGCTTTCAGAGGGTGACTGAAGCTTTCTTT. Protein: CASSFQRVTEAFF.

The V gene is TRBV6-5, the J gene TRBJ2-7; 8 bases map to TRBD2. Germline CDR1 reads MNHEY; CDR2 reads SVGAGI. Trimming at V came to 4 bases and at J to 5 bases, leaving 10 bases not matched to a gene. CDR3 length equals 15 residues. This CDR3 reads CASSSKLAVLDEQYF. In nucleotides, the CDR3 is TGTGCCAGCAGTTCAAAACTAGCGGTGCTGGACGAGCAGTACTTC.

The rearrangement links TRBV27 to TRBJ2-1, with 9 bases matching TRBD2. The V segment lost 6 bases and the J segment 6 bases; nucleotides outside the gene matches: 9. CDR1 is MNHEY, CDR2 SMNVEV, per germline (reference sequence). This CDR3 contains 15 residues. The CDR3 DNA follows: TGTGCCAGCAGGTCCCTAGCGGGAAGTTTCAATGAGCAGTTCTTC. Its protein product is CASRSLAGSFNEQFF.

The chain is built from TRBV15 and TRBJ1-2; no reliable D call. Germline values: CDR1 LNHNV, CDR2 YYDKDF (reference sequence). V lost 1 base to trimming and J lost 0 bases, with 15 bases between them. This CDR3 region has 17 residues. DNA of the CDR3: TGTGCCACCAGCAGAGGCGGAAAAGAGGCAGCTAACTATGGCTACACCTTC. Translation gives CATSRGGKEAANYGYTF.

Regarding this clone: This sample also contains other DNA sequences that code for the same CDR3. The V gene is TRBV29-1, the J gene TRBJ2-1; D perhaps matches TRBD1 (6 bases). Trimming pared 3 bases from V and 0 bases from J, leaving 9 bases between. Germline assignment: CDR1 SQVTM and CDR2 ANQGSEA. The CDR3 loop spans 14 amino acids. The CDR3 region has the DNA TGCAGCGTTGATCAAGGGGGCTCCTACAATGAGCAGTTCTTC. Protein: CSVDQGGSYNEQFF.

The CDR3 nucleotides are TGTGCCAGCAGCTTAGGGACAGGGACCCCTGGGGAGCAGTACTTC. It yields the protein CASSLGTGTPGEQYF. The chain recombines TRBV11-2 with TRBJ2-7; 8 positions match TRBD1. With 1 base clipped from V and 7 bases from J, the junction kept 9 bases outside the gene matches. CDR1 and CDR2 (germline): SGHAT, FQNNGV. This CDR3 region has 15 residues.

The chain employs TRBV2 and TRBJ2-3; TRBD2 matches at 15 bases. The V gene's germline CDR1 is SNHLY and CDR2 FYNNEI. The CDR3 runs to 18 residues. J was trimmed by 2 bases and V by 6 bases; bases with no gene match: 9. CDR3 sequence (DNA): TGTGCCAGCAGAGGACTAGCGGGAGGGCCTGGGGTCACAGATACGCAGTATTTT. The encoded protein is CASRGLAGGPGVTDTQYF.

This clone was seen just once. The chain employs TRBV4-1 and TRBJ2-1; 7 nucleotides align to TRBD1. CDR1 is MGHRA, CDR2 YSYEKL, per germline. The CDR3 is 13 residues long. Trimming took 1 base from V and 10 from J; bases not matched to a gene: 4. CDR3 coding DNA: TGCGCCAGCAGCCAAGCTACAGGGGTCGAGCAGTTCTTC. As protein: CASSQATGVEQFF.

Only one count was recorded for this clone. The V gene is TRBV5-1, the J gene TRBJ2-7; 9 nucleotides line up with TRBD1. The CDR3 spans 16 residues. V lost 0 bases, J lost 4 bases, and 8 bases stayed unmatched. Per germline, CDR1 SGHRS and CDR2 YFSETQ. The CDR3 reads CASSLGVGTGSYEQYF. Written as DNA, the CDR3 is TGCGCCAGCAGCTTGGGGGTCGGGACAGGGTCTTACGAGCAGTACTTC.

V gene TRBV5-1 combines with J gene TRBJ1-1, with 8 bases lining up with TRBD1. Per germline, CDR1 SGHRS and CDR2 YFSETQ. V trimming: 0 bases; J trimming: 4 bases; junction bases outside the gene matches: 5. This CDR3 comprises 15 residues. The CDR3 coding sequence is TGCGCCAGCAGCTTGGCCGTACAGGGGGGCACTGAAGCTTTCTTT. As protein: CASSLAVQGGTEAFF.

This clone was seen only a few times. CDR3 amino acids: CSARDQETQYF. DNA for the CDR3: TGCAGTGCTAGAGATCAGGAGACCCAGTACTTC. The chain uses TRBV20-1 and TRBJ2-5; D unclear. The CDR3 has 11 amino acids. Trimming removed 0 bases at V and 5 bases at J, with 4 bases between. Looked up from germline, CDR1 is DFQATT and CDR2 is SNEGSKA (reference sequence).

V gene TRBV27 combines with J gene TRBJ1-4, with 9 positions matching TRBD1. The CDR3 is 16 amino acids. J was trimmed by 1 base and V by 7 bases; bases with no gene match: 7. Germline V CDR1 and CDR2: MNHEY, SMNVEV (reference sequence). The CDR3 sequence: CASMSDRGITNEKLFF. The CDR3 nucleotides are TGTGCCAGCATGTCGGACAGGGGTATAACTAATGAAAAACTGTTTTTT.

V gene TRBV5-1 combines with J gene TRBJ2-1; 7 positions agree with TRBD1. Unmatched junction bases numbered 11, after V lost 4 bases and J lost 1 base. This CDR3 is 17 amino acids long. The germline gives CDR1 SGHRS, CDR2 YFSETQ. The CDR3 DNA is TGCGCCAGCAGCCCAGGATTGGGACAGATTTCCTACAATGAGCAGTTCTTC. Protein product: CASSPGLGQISYNEQFF.

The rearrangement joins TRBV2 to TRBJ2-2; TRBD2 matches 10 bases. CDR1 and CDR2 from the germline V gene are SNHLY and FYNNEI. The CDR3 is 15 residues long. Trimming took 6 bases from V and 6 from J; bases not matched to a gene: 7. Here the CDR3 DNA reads TGTGCCAGCAGGGGACTAGCGATTTTCGCCGGGGAGCTGTTTTTT. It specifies CASRGLAIFAGELFF.

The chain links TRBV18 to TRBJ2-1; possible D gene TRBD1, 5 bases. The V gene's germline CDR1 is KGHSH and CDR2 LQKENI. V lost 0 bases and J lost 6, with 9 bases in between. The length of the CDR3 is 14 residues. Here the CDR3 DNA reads TGTGCCAGCTCACCACCATCACAGGCCAATGAGCAGTTCTTC. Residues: CASSPPSQANEQFF.

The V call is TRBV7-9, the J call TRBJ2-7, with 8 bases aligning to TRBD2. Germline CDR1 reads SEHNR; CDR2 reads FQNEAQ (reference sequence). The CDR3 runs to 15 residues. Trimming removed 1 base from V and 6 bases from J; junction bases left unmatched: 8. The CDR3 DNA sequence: TGTGCCAGCAGCTTAGACCGGACTAGCACAGGCGAGCAGTACTTC. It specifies CASSLDRTSTGEQYF.

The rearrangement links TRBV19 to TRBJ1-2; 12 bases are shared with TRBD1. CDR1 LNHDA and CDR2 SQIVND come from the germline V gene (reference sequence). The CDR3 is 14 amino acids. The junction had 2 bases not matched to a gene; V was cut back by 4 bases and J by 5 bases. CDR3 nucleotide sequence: TGTGCCAGTAGTACGGGACAGGGGGCGTATGGCTACACCTTC. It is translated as CASSTGQGAYGYTF.

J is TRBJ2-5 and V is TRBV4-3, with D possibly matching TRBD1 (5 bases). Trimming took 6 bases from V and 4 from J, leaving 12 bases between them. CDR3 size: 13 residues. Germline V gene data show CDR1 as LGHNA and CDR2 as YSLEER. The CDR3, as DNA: TGCGCCAGCAGTCCAAGGGGTGGAGAGACCCAGTACTTC. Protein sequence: CASSPRGGETQYF.

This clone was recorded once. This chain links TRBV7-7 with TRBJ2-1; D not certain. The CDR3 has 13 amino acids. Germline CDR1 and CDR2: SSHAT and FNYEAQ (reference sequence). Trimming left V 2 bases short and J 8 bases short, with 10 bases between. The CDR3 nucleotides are TGTGCCAGCAGCTTAAACCAAGCCGATGAGCAGTTCTTC. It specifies CASSLNQADEQFF.

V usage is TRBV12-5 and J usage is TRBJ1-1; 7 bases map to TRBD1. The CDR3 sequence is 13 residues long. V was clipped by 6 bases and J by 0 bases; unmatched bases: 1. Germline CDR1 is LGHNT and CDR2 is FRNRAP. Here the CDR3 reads CASGGQLNTEAFF. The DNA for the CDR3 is TGTGCTAGTGGGGGACAGCTGAACACTGAAGCTTTCTTT.

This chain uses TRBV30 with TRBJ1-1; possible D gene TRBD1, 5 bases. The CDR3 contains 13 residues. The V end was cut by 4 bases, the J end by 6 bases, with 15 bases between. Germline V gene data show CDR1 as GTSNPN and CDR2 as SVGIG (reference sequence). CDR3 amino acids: CAWTLPGFAEAFF. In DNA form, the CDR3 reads TGTGCCTGGACCCTTCCAGGGTTTGCTGAAGCTTTCTTT.

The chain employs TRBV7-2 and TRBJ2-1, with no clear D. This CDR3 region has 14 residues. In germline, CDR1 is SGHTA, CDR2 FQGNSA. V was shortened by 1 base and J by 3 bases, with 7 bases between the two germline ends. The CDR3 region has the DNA TGTGCCAGCAGCTTAGGGCAGATCTACAATGAGCAGTTCTTC. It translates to CASSLGQIYNEQFF.

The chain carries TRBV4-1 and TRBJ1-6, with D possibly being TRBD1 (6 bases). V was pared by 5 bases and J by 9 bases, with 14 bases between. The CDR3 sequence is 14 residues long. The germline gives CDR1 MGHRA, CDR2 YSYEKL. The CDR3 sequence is CASSRGGDGSPLHF. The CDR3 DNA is TGCGCCAGCAGCAGGGGGGGGGATGGTTCACCCCTCCACTTT.